Shown below are 22 T cell receptor beta chains from a single sample sequenced in a study of blood T cell repertoires in COVID-19. Measured with immunoSEQ multiplex PCR; TCRdb has only the in-frame clones, and not every one. Of roughly 200,000 clones in the sample, 82% are singletons; the top ten hold around 5.5%. The sample was PBMCs or T cells enriched from blood (not recorded which). These receptors were obtained from a woman aged 60-75 years with acute COVID-19.

The CDR3 here is CASSHGQGSLHF. The DNA for the CDR3 is TGTGCCAGCAGTCACGGACAGGGCTCCCTCCACTTT. This chain joins TRBV12-3 or TRBV12-4 and TRBJ1-6; 8 nucleotides align to TRBD1. V lost 5 bases, J lost 14 bases, and 5 bases stayed unmatched. The CDR3 contains 12 residues.

The chain employs TRBV28 and TRBJ1-6; no firm D call. CDR1 and CDR2 from the germline V gene are MDHEN and SYDVKM. The CDR3 length is 14 residues. Trimming shortened V by 3 bases and J by 9 bases, and 12 bases separated the two germline ends. CDR3 sequence: CASSFLQPGSPLHF. DNA for the CDR3: TGTGCCAGCAGTTTCTTACAACCGGGTTCACCCCTCCACTTT.

The rearrangement uses TRBV12-3 or TRBV12-4 and TRBJ2-7, with 7 nucleotides matching TRBD1. After removal of 7 bases from V and 6 bases from J, the junction contained 9 bases not matched to a gene. The CDR3 extends over 13 amino acids. The CDR3 is CASKKGAPSEQYF. The CDR3 coding sequence is TGTGCCAGCAAGAAGGGGGCGCCCAGCGAGCAGTACTTC.

The V gene is TRBV20-1, the J gene TRBJ2-3; D is perhaps TRBD2 (5 bases). Trimming removed 8 bases from V and 2 bases from J, with 8 bases in between. Germline CDR1 DFQATT, CDR2 SNEGSKA (reference sequence). There are 11 residues in the CDR3. CDR3 sequence reads: CSSGSTDTQYF. The DNA of the CDR3 is TGCAGTAGCGGTTCCACAGATACGCAGTATTTT.

The chain is built from TRBV5-1 and TRBJ2-3, with D maybe TRBD1 (5 bases). The V end was cut by 4 bases, the J end by 7 bases, with 16 bases between. The CDR3 totals 14 residues. The germline V gene has CDR1 SGHRS and CDR2 YFSETQ. The CDR3 nucleotides read TGCGCCAGCAGCGGCCTACAGGCTACAAATACGCAGTATTTT. Its translation is CASSGLQATNTQYF.

The J gene is TRBJ2-2, the V gene TRBV6-5; 13 bases align to TRBD2. The CDR3 has 15 amino acids. V gave up 6 bases and J gave up 5 bases; unmatched junction bases: 3. The germline V gene encodes CDR1 MNHEY and CDR2 SVGAGI. The CDR3 region has the DNA TGTGCCAGCAGCGGACTAGCGGGAGAGACCGGGGAGCTGTTTTTT. Protein product: CASSGLAGETGELFF.

The chain employs TRBV4-3 and TRBJ2-5, with 10 bases aligning to TRBD1. V was pared by 0 bases and J by 5 bases, with 12 bases of the junction left unmatched. The CDR3 has 18 residues. Germline V gene sequence: CDR1 LGHNA, CDR2 YSLEER. The CDR3, as DNA: TGCGCCAGCAGCCAAGAATTGCCGACAGGGGGCGGGAGGGAGACCCAGTACTTC. Its translation: CASSQELPTGGGRETQYF.

CDR3 residues: CASSLVPRAGNTIYF. The CDR3 bases are TGTGCCAGCAGCCTCGTCCCGAGGGCTGGAAACACCATATATTTT. The chain uses TRBV6-5 and TRBJ1-3, with D hard to call. V was clipped by 6 bases and J by 2 bases, with 14 bases between them. The CDR3 covers 15 residues. Germline CDR1 is MNHEY and CDR2 is SVGAGI.

V usage is TRBV25-1 and J usage is TRBJ2-7; the D gene is possibly TRBD1 (6 bases). The CDR3 length is 15 residues. The V end was cut by 2 bases, the J end by 4 bases, with 15 bases between. CDR1 is MGHDK and CDR2 is SYGVNS in the germline V gene. CDR3 DNA sequence: TGTGCCAGCAGTGAAGTGGGGGCTAATGGGTACGAGCAGTACTTC. It translates to CASSEVGANGYEQYF.

The J gene is TRBJ2-5, the V gene TRBV5-4, with 8 positions matching TRBD2. There are 16 residues in the CDR3. Germline CDR1 is SGHNT and CDR2 is YYREEE (reference sequence). Trimming took 4 bases from V and 7 from J; bases not matched to a gene: 15. In DNA, the CDR3 is TGTGCCAGCAGCCCCACAACTAGCGGTGGCCTGGGGACCCAGTACTTC. It encodes CASSPTTSGGLGTQYF.

Only a few counts were recorded for this clone. This chain joins TRBV3-1 (or the pseudogene TRBV3-2) and TRBJ1-3; TRBD1 agrees at 7 bases. Per germline, CDR1 LGHDT and CDR2 YNNKEL (reference sequence). The CDR3 length is 15 residues. The ends lost 1 base at V and 4 bases at J; junction bases unmatched: 4. CDR3 amino acids: CASSQAGGTGNTIYF. CDR3 nucleotides: TGTGCCAGCAGCCAAGCAGGGGGTACGGGAAACACCATATATTTT.

This rearrangement joins TRBV4-3 to TRBJ2-6; 9 nucleotides match TRBD1. Germline CDR1 reads LGHNA; CDR2 reads YSLEER. CDR3 size: 19 residues. V shed 0 bases and J 2 bases; nucleotides not matched to a gene: 8. The CDR3 nucleotides are TGCGCCAGCAGCCAAGAGTTTGGGACAGGGAGGGCTGGGGCCAACGTCCTGACTTTC. Protein product: CASSQEFGTGRAGANVLTF.

The chain combines TRBV11-2 with TRBJ2-4; TRBD2 matches at 8 bases. The CDR3 sequence is 17 residues long. V shed 11 bases, J shed 1 base, and the junction held 16 bases outside the gene matches. The germline V gene encodes CDR1 SGHAT and CDR2 FQNNGV. The CDR3 is CAGAASGRGRAKNIQYF. Here the CDR3 DNA reads TGTGCCGGGGCGGCGAGCGGGAGAGGGCGGGCCAAAAACATTCAGTACTTC. The whole variable domain, remainder taken from reference TRBV11-2 and TRBJ2-4, is EAGVAQSPRYKIIEKRQSVAFWCNPISGHATLYWYQQILGQGPKLLIQFQNNGVVDDSQLPKDRFSAERLKGVDSTLKIQPAKLEDSAVYLCAGAASGRGRAKNIQYFGAGTRLSVL.

V is TRBV10-3 and J is TRBJ1-1; 8 nucleotides line up with TRBD1. CDR3 size: 14 residues. Trimming at V came to 7 bases and at J to 0 bases, leaving 4 bases not matched to a gene. Germline CDR1 ENHRY, CDR2 SYGVKD. This chain's CDR3 is CAITRTGLNTEAFF. CDR3 DNA sequence: TGTGCCATCACCCGGACAGGGTTGAACACTGAAGCTTTCTTT.

The gene calls are TRBV5-1 and TRBJ2-2; 10 nucleotides agree with TRBD2. Germline trimming cut 4 bases from V and 7 bases from J; bases unmatched to any gene: 10. Germline V gene lookup returns CDR1 SGHRS and CDR2 YFSETQ. The CDR3 contains 16 residues. CDR3 sequence: CASSIGTSARVGELFF. The CDR3 DNA follows: TGCGCCAGCAGCATAGGGACTAGCGCCCGTGTCGGGGAGCTGTTTTTT.

This rearrangement joins TRBV7-8 to TRBJ1-3; no firm D call. The CDR3 has 15 residues. The germline V gene has CDR1 SGHVS and CDR2 FQNEAQ. V was cut by 5 bases and J by 0 bases, with 11 bases left in between. The DNA of the CDR3 is TGTGCCAGCAGCCCCAGGCTACCCTCTGGAAACACCATATATTTT. It yields the protein CASSPRLPSGNTIYF.

About this clone itself: Different DNA sequences within this sample yield the same CDR3. This chain uses TRBV5-1 with TRBJ1-4; D is possibly TRBD1 (5 bases). The CDR3 loop spans 14 amino acids. Trimming shortened V by 4 bases and J by 0 bases, and 7 bases separated the two germline ends. Germline V gene lookup returns CDR1 SGHRS and CDR2 YFSETQ. CDR3 coding DNA: TGCGCCAGCAGCCTGACAGCAACTAATGAAAAACTGTTTTTT. Translating it yields CASSLTATNEKLFF.

The genes are TRBV18 and TRBJ1-2; possible D gene TRBD1, 6 bases. The CDR3 is 13 residues long. Germline CDR1 is KGHSH and CDR2 is LQKENI. V gave up 6 bases and J gave up 4 bases, with 12 bases separating them. Here the CDR3 DNA reads TGTGCCAGCTCGCTGGGACAAAGCTATGGCTACACCTTC. This codes for CASSLGQSYGYTF.

The chain employs TRBV3-1 (or the pseudogene TRBV3-2) and TRBJ1-5; possible D gene TRBD1, 5 bases. V shed 4 bases and J shed 4 bases, with 14 bases lying between them. CDR1 LGHDT and CDR2 YNNKEL come from the germline V gene (reference sequence). This CDR3 spans 15 amino acids. The CDR3 bases are TGTGCCAGCAGCCCCACCGGGGGGGGGAATCAGCCCCAGCATTTT. It is translated as CASSPTGGGNQPQHF.

The rearrangement joins TRBV6-6 to TRBJ1-6; weak D call: TRBD1 (6 bases). V lost 4 bases to trimming and J lost 10 bases, with 14 bases between them. CDR3 length: 14 amino acids. Germline assignment: CDR1 MNHNY and CDR2 SVGAGI (reference sequence). In DNA, the CDR3 is TGTGCCAGCAGTTCAGGGGATTGGAGATCACCCCTCCACTTT. It yields the protein CASSSGDWRSPLHF.

The chain uses TRBV18 and TRBJ2-2; the D is unclear. The V end was cut by 2 bases, the J end by 6 bases, with 13 bases between. This CDR3 is built from 15 residues. Germline lookup yields CDR1 KGHSH and CDR2 LQKENI. The CDR3 DNA reads TGTGCCAGCTCACCAGCCCTTCTCGGTCCCGGGGAGCTGTTTTTT. Protein sequence: CASSPALLGPGELFF.

This chain links TRBV5-1 with TRBJ2-5; 13 positions match TRBD2. This CDR3 spans 17 amino acids. Germline-derived CDR1 and CDR2 are SGHRS and YFSETQ. Germline trimming cut 0 bases from V and 4 bases from J; bases unmatched to any gene: 6. CDR3 nucleotide sequence: TGCGCCAGCAGCTTGGCTTCGACTAGCGGGGGGAGAGAGACCCAGTACTTC. Residues: CASSLASTSGGRETQYF.